The following is a T cell receptor beta chain sequence with its context. The specificity of this receptor is unknown. No much larger clone exists at a distance of one base, and base qualities are not known. These data come from a study of blood T cell repertoires in COVID-19 (dated by TCRdb to about 2020). In terms of the full investigation: Samples from collaborators originated in the United States, Italy and Spain and spanned both the acute and convalescent phases of COVID-19. The material from the prospective study consisted of cDNA or gDNA derived from T cells, B-cell-depleted T cells, or PBMCs. The dataset comprised deeply sampled blood TCRbeta repertoires from subjects exposed to, actively infected with, or recovered from COVID-19. The repertoires were released in a freely available public database intended as a resource for research on the immune response to SARS-CoV-2. Samples were obtained from the ongoing ImmuneRACE study (first 160 participants) and from over 1,000 subjects provided by 6 global collaborators. A de-identified subject ID, COVID-19 status, age in years and sex were almost always included in the sample metadata. Where HLA class I and class II types were available, the types were taken from metadata supplied by the sample provider, not from assay-based typing. Paper-wide results and their limitations: How much clinical and demographic metadata was included differed by source and by participant, and the metadata was provided uncurated.

The collaborating institutions used their own protocols to collect whole blood in K2EDTA tubes. For TCRbeta analysis, collaborators shipped samples as frozen whole blood, isolated PBMCs, or DNA extracted from either of those sample types. The immunoSEQ Assay, a bias-controlled multiplex PCR, was used to amplify TCRbeta CDR3 regions from genomic DNA. Per the authors' processing: Within the assay, amplification of reference gene primers was used to estimate how many nucleated cells each sample contained. To quantify the absolute abundance of each unique TCRbeta CDR3 rearrangement, sequence reads were collapsed and filtered. For each sample, productive Simpson clonality was calculated as the square root of Simpson's diversity index over productive rearrangements. The table comes from immuneACCESS by way of TCRdb, which keeps in-frame sequences with V and J called. Part of the clones is missing from these tables; in studies checked, under half for an unresolved V gene and the rest for unknown reasons. V, J and clone size derive from that table, while D and trimming were established from the DNA sequence. This sample comprises some 170,000 clones, around 80% of them detected only once. The ten largest account for around a fifth of the sample.

Input material: peripheral blood. The sequence was collected from a woman of 80 years or more with acute or convalescent COVID-19.

The CDR3: CAIRFTSSYEQYF. The DNA is as follows: TGTGCCATCAGATTCACTAGCTCCTACGAGCAGTACTTC. This chain joins TRBV10-3 to TRBJ2-7; the best D guess is TRBD2, with 5 bases matching. V is clipped by 6 bases and J by 0 bases, and the sequence between their germline boundaries is 9 bases long. Measured from the cysteine to the phenylalanine, the CDR3 is 13 residues long. Only CDR3 DNA is held: 39 bases, read in frame from base 1. Per the germline V gene, ENHRY is the CDR1 and SYGVKD is the CDR2.